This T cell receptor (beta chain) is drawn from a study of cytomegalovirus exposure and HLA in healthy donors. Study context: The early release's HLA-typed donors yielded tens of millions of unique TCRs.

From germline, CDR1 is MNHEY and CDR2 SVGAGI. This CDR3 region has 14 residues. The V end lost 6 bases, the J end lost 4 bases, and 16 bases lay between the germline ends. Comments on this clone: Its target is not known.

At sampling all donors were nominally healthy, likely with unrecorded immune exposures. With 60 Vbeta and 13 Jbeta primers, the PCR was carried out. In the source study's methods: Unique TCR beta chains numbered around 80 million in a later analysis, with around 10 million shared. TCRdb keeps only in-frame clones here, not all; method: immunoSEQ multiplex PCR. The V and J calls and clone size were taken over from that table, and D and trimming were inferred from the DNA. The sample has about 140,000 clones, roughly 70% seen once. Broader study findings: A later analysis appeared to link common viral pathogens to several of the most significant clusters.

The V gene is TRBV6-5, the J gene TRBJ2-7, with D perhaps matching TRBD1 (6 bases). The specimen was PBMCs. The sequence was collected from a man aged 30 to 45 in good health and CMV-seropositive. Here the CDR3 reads CASSRTGTHYEQYF. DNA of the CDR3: TGTGCCAGCAGCCGTACCGGGACACATTACGAGCAGTACTTC.